A selection of T cell receptor beta chains follows, all from one sample in a study of beta chain features in type 1 diabetes. Sequencing was performed with immunoSEQ multiplex PCR; in TCRdb, only in-frame clones are kept and a portion is missing. Altogether about 740,000 clones are present, over 10% being singletons, with the ten largest covering 0.022%. The specimen sequenced was naive CD4+ T cells from blood. All receptors come from a man aged 18-30 years with type 1 diabetes. Each CDR3 is given with its conserved first and last residue. D genes are given only for firm matches.

TRBV12-5	.	TRBJ1-1	CASDLNTEAFF
TRBV18	.	TRBJ2-1	CASSPSGFVDRYNEQFF
TRBV10-3	.	TRBJ1-6	CATRQIDNSPLHF
TRBV29-1	.	TRBJ1-1	CSVEVPLPDHEAFF
TRBV28	TRBD1	TRBJ2-1	CASSSGTGALNGQFF
TRBV10-3	TRBD1	TRBJ1-1	CAIREGGGTEAFF
TRBV4-2	.	TRBJ2-3	CASSQDRSTDTQYF
TRBV4-1	.	TRBJ2-3	CASRGQSTDTQYF
TRBV5-6	.	TRBJ2-5	CASSFWFTGPETQYF
TRBV7-9	.	TRBJ2-3	CASSSRGERGTDTQYF
TRBV29-1	TRBD1	TRBJ2-5	CSVKRGLGETQYF
TRBV5-1	TRBD1	TRBJ1-6	CASSLGQGDSPLHF
TRBV5-1	TRBD2	TRBJ2-1	CASSPDLAGGYNEQFF
TRBV7-9	TRBD1	TRBJ1-3	CASSMGTDSGNTIYF
TRBV28	.	TRBJ2-7	CASSWAESYEQYF
TRBV6-5	TRBD1	TRBJ2-5	CASSYSQGDRETQYF
TRBV9	.	TRBJ2-3	CASSVTSGYTDTQYF
TRBV25-1	.	TRBJ2-3	CASSESGDQSILTDTQYF
TRBV27	TRBD1	TRBJ1-1	CASSQRTDRGEAFF
TRBV27	TRBD2	TRBJ2-1	CASSLRLAGENEQFF
TRBV30	TRBD1	TRBJ1-1	CAWNPGGELAFF
TRBV2	.	TRBJ2-3	CASSDGRAPDTQYF
TRBV30	TRBD2	TRBJ2-7	CAWTGLAGNEQYF
TRBV7-9	TRBD1	TRBJ2-7	CASSPGQGGVEQYF
TRBV10-3	.	TRBJ1-5	CAISDGGQPQHF
TRBV4-1	.	TRBJ2-1	CASWGMGGAGHEQFF
TRBV30	.	TRBJ2-7	CAWSVIAYEQYF
TRBV7-6	.	TRBJ1-3	CASSLTRQYSGNTIYF
TRBV21-1	.	TRBJ2-5	CASSRRLRGAFQETQYF
TRBV19	.	TRBJ2-7	CATRSSSYEQYF
TRBV7-7	.	TRBJ2-5	CASSLGTIQETQYF
TRBV29-1	.	TRBJ2-2	CSVGRENTGELFF
TRBV30	.	TRBJ1-2	CAWSATPEIYGYTF
TRBV14	.	TRBJ2-7	CASSPRWGREQYF
TRBV29-1	TRBD1	TRBJ1-2	CSVDSQGGSGYTF
TRBV29-1	TRBD2	TRBJ2-3	CSVAGTSGGADTQYF
TRBV16	.	TRBJ1-2	CASSQSVEGGYTF
TRBV10-3	.	TRBJ2-2	CAISVGQNTGELFF
TRBV28	.	TRBJ2-5	CASKGSGGQETQYF
TRBV25-1	.	TRBJ2-4	CASSWGVKNIQYF
TRBV5-6	.	TRBJ1-4	CASSFKLLEEGRIREKLFF
TRBV28	.	TRBJ1-2	CASSSPALGYGYTF
TRBV30	.	TRBJ1-2	CAWSRGYGYTF
TRBV4-1	.	TRBJ2-2	CASSQDYTGELFF
TRBV9	.	TRBJ1-6	CASSVEQNSPLHF
TRBV5-6	.	TRBJ2-7	CASSRAPYEQYF
TRBV11-2	.	TRBJ2-2	CASSLAVTGELFF
TRBV5-6	TRBD1	TRBJ2-1	CASSAAQGAWNEQFF
TRBV27	.	TRBJ1-6	CASSLSYGGGRNSPLHF
TRBV30	.	TRBJ1-2	CAWSVRLSDGYTF
TRBV5-1	.	TRBJ2-2	CASNKGIGTGELFF
TRBV30	TRBD1	TRBJ1-2	CAWSRQGGSDYGYTF
TRBV2	TRBD2	TRBJ2-3	CASSPGTSDWGTQYF
TRBV29-1	TRBD1	TRBJ1-2	CSVRDRENFNYGYTF
TRBV30	TRBD1	TRBJ1-5	CAWGQDSNQPQHF
TRBV19	.	TRBJ2-4	CASSMAKDKNIQYF
TRBV7-3	.	TRBJ2-3	CASSPSRTSTDTQYF
TRBV7-2	.	TRBJ2-3	CASSLAPISTDTQYF
TRBV11-2	TRBD1	TRBJ2-2	CASSFGTGWDTGELFF